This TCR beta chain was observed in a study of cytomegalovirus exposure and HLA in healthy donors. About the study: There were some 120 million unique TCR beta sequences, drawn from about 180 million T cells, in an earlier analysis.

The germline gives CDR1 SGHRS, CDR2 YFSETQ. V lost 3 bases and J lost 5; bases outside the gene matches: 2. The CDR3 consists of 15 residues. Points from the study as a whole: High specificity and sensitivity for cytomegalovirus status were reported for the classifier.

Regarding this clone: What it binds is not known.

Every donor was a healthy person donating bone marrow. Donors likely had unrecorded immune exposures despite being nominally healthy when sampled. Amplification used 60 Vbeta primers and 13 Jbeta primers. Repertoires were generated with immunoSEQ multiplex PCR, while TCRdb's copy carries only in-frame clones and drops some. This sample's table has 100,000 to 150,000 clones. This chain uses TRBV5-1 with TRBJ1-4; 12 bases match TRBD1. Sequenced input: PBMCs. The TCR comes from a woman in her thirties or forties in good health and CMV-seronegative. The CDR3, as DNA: TGCGCCAGCAGCTCTGGGACAGGGGGCAATGAAAAACTGTTTTTT. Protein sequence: CASSSGTGGNEKLFF.